The 2 T cell receptor beta chains below come from one sample, sequenced in a study of CD8+ T cells in alopecia areata. The sequencing template was cDNA reverse transcribed from extracted RNA. Assay: immunoSEQ multiplex PCR; the TCRdb copy retains only in-frame clones and omits some. The data hold about 200,000 clones, with 60% observed a single time. Treatment here: oral pan-JAK inhibitor, 5-10 mg twice daily. Source: CD4+ T cells sorted from blood, taken at week 24, from a patient treated with tofacitinib. Source of these receptors: a human donor with alopecia areata.

The chain combines TRBV27 with TRBJ1-4, with 11 positions matching TRBD1. Trimming at V came to 5 bases and at J to 13 bases, leaving 21 bases not matched to a gene. This CDR3 contains 18 residues. In germline, CDR1 is MNHEY, CDR2 SMNVEV (reference sequence). The CDR3 nucleotides read TGTGCCAGCAGTCCAACTCCAACGGGACAGGGGGTGCGTAGGGCACTGTTTTTT. Translating it yields CASSPTPTGQGVRRALFF.

This clone was seen only a few times. The rearrangement uses TRBV19 and TRBJ1-1, with D hard to call. The CDR3 consists of 13 residues. Trimming removed 3 bases at V and 1 base at J, with 6 bases between. CDR1 LNHDA and CDR2 SQIVND come from the germline V gene (reference sequence). Written as DNA, the CDR3 is TGTGCCAGTAGTATGGGATCGAACACTGAAGCTTTCTTT. Protein sequence: CASSMGSNTEAFF.